Listed below are T cell receptor beta chains from one sample, sequenced in a study of preoperative IRX-2 immunotherapy in early breast cancer. Libraries were prepared by immunoSEQ multiplex PCR; TCRdb keeps only in-frame clonotypes and omits some of them. Here the sample spans approximately 26,000 clones, around 74% being singletons. Sequenced here: lymph node tissue, sampled after IRX-2 immunotherapy. Receptors originate from a human donor with breast cancer. The conserved cysteine and the conserved F or W are not part of the CDR3 here.

length	V	J	CDR3
11	TRBV30	TRBJ1-1	AWTGGMNTEAF
14	TRBV6-8	TRBJ1-3	ASSYSSDGSGNTIY
13	TRBV5-1	TRBJ2-2	ASRGTEWNTGELF
11	TRBV28	TRBJ2-7	ASSSGQLYEQY
13	TRBV6-8	TRBJ1-3	ASSVKGAPGNTIY
11	TRBV25-1	TRBJ1-1	ASSVPGNPEAF
12	TRBV5-1	TRBJ2-3	ASSLGTPQDTQY
16	TRBV7-6	TRBJ2-1	ASSSELGTSGRGNEQF
13	TRBV5-1	TRBJ2-7	ASSTGTGLVYEQY
15	TRBV5-1	TRBJ2-2	ASTSGGLALNTGELF
16	TRBV11-3	TRBJ2-3	ASSPGTGGAEGFNKQY
12	TRBV6-8	TRBJ1-2	ASSYSPRNYGYT
12	TRBV12-5	TRBJ2-1	ASGSSGSLNEQF
13	TRBV5-1	TRBJ1-1	ASSFSTGAGTEAF
12	TRBV19	TRBJ1-4	ATRGRGQAEKLF
10	TRBV6-8	TRBJ1-2	ASSYREEGYT
11	TRBV19	TRBJ1-2	ASSIGRNYGYT
13	TRBV7-6	TRBJ1-2	ASSLGARSPQDYT
13	TRBV25-1	TRBJ2-3	ASRQSGRGKDTQY
12	TRBV5-4	TRBJ1-1	ASSLSQGNTEAF
11	TRBV29-1	TRBJ1-2	SVGQGGVYGYT
12	TRBV7-7	TRBJ2-5	ASSPGVGVETQY
13	TRBV11-3	TRBJ1-4	ASSLLGGWSEKLF
13	TRBV27	TRBJ2-7	ASSPGGRLPYEQY
16	TRBV15	TRBJ1-2	ATSRGKETGVQIYGYT
10	TRBV12-5	TRBJ2-7	ASDEGNNEQY
12	TRBV7-6	TRBJ1-5	ASSLQGGNQPQH
14	TRBV19	TRBJ1-2	ASSHRTEFINYGYT
13	TRBV5-1	TRBJ2-1	ASSLEGLPYNEQF
13	TRBV23-1	TRBJ2-2	ASSQFQPNTGELF
12	TRBV11-3	TRBJ2-7	ASSVSGSLYEQY
12	TRBV15	TRBJ1-1	ATSRGGLNTEAF
12	TRBV7-1	TRBJ2-5	ASSPLGLGETQY
12	TRBV7-7	TRBJ2-7	ASSPFGSLEEQY
13	TRBV11-3	TRBJ2-7	ASSSEPGGNYEQY
11	TRBV6-8	TRBJ2-7	ASSIAPDYEQY